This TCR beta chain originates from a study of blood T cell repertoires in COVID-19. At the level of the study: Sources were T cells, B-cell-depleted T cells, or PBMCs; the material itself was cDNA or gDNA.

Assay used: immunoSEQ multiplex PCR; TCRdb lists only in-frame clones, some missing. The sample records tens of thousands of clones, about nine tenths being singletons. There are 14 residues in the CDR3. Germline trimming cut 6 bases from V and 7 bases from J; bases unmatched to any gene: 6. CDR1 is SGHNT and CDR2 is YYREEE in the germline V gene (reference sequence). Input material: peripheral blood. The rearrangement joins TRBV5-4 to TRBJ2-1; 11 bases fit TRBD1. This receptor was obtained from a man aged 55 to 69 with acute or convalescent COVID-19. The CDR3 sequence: CASMDRGHGNEQFF. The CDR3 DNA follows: TGTGCCAGCATGGACAGGGGGCATGGGAATGAGCAGTTCTTC.